This T cell receptor beta chain came from a study of cytomegalovirus exposure and HLA in healthy donors (dated by TCRdb to 2016 to 2017). In terms of the full investigation: An earlier analysis of 587 of the donors reported 276 Gb of sequence data and 117 million unique TCR beta sequences obtained from some 170 million T cells. Roughly 300 gigabases of sequencing data and approximately 80 million unique TCR sequences were included in an early release covering around 650 HLA-typed donors. Besides the first cohort of 550 to 750 subjects, a separate validation cohort made up of some 110 different subjects was used. Across some 400 genotyped donors of the cohort, an average of roughly 200,000 unique TCR beta nucleotide sequences per donor were sequenced, and 15% to 20% of those sequences were non-productive. Every discovery cohort repertoire had been produced on one sequencing platform. In a later genetic analysis, genome-wide SNP genotypes for 398 of the 666 donors were used, and that subset was treated as a discovery cohort. Of the approximately 400 genotyped donors, around 81% fell in the genetic ancestry cluster associated with self-reported Caucasian donors. Several DR-DQ haplotypes were treated as single units for association and clustering because of strong linkage in the cohort. Donor age, sex, ethnicity and CMV serostatus were collected together with the repertoire data. The later analysis used no new phenotypic data to find candidate immune exposures, relying instead on TCR beta sequences and their occurrence across donors. In a later analysis, previously published TCR beta repertoires from 550 to 700 donors were re-analyzed and high-resolution HLA genotyping was added so that TCR occurrence patterns could be studied. To decide whether each TCR beta V gene segment behaved as functional or pseudogenic, an earlier analysis of some 570 of the donors relied on high-throughput TCR beta sequencing. HLA typing covered class I and class II loci at four-digit resolution. The number of donors typed differed by locus, with about 629-630 for A, B, C, DRB1 and DQB1, over 500 for DQA1, nearly 610 for DPA1, and some 450 for DPB1. The study aimed to test whether signatures of past pathogen exposure could be identified by cataloging public T cell receptors. High-throughput TCR immunosequencing, statistical association of individual TCRs with disease status, and machine learning were combined to predict cytomegalovirus infection status. Using immunosequencing, the study profiled T cell repertoires from 500 to 800 subjects and related those repertoires to cytomegalovirus serostatus.

V is pared back by 2 bases and J by 4 bases, with 11 bases lying between the germline termini. The CDR3 goes from the cysteine to the phenylalanine over 14 residues. Of all the DNA, just the CDR3 is kept, 42 bases in frame from base 1. The germline V gene (reference sequence) supplies CDR1 MNHNY and CDR2 SVGAGI. Libraries were built with the immunoSEQ multiplex PCR assay. For the multiplex PCR, a mixture combining 60 forward primers for TCR Vbeta segments and 13 reverse primers for TCR Jbeta segments was used. The CDR3 region of rearranged TCR beta genes was amplified from genomic DNA by a multiplex PCR assay. On the Illumina HiSeq System, the amplified TCR beta libraries were sequenced as 87-base-pair reads. The published analysis was carried out like this. A later analysis counted approximately 74 million unique TCR beta chains across the 500 to 850 repertoires, and 10 million to 11 million of these chains were shared by at least two donors. Raw reads were error-corrected and collapsed into unique sequences by a nearest-neighbor algorithm in which closely related sequences were merged to remove PCR and sequencing errors. To assign V, D and J gene segments, CDR3 sequences were aligned to IMGT reference sequences. For a sequence to be retained, at least a six-nucleotide match to both a V gene segment and a J gene segment was required. A rearrangement counted as productive if the CDR3 had no stop codons and remained in frame with V and J, and every other rearrangement counted as non-productive. CDR3 was defined according to IMGT convention as the region running from the second conserved V-encoded cysteine to the conserved J-encoded phenylalanine. Sequences without an unambiguous match to a single V gene segment were excluded from the earlier analysis of a few hundred of the donors. An earlier analysis of 500 to 600 of the donors classified V segments as functional when productive rearrangements were above 56.7% and as segregating when the standard deviation between donors was above 5%. A statistical classification framework was developed to diagnose cytomegalovirus status using the catalog of TCR beta chain sequences. In a later analysis, V and J genes were assigned by comparing TCR nucleotide sequences against IMGT/GENE-DB human TR gene sequences. In a later analysis, CDR3 sequences and most-parsimonious VDJ recombination scenarios were assigned using the TCRdist pipeline. A later analysis defined each TCR beta chain by its CDR3 amino acid sequence plus V-gene family, and excluded reads lacking a unique V-gene family. In a later analysis, 450 to 600 highly shared, low-generation-probability nucleotide sequences were removed to address suspected cross-contamination and a sequencing artifact. A later analysis calculated a clonal expansion index for each public chain from normalized within-repertoire ranks of inferred template counts. A later analysis computed generation probabilities with a VDJ recombination model fitted to out-of-frame rearrangements, and checked the results against IGoR. In a later analysis, TCR-TCR, TCR-HLA and TCR-CMV co-occurrence was scored with hypergeometric tests, and a repertoire-size bias correction was applied to TCR pairs. In a later analysis, false discovery rates were estimated by permuting HLA or CMV assignments 20 times. In a later analysis, co-occurring TCRs were grouped using DBSCAN, and TCRdist sequence similarity was added for clustering within HLA-allele-positive subsets. Co-occurrence clustering excluded repertoires with fewer than 30,000 or more than 120,000 public chains, plus five with anomalous nucleotide sharing. TCRdb took this table from immuneACCESS and kept in-frame rearrangements with V and J called. Such tables lack part of the clones; where checked against another copy, unresolved V genes explain under half of the gap, and the rest is unexplained. The V and J calls and clone size were taken over from that table, and D and trimming were inferred from the DNA. Counted in this sample were under 150,000 clones; about 80% of them appeared once. The ten largest clones add up to around 4.1% of the sample.

In total, 600 or so healthy bone marrow donors made up the cohort. All cohort members were sampled while nominally healthy, although unrecorded immune exposures were likely present. The donor was CMV seropositive and was included in the group of 250 to 350 seropositive cohort members. A peripheral blood sample was provided by each donor, and peripheral blood mononuclear cells were used for TCR beta sequencing. The Qiagen DNeasy Blood Extraction Kit was used to extract genomic DNA from the blood cell samples. This clone showed up just a few times. Its recognized antigen is unknown. Base qualities are missing; no much larger clone stands one base away. Results and caveats for the whole study, not just this receptor: A later analysis associated around 16,000 TCR beta sequences with specific HLA alleles at a false discovery rate of 0.05. V-gene and J-gene trimming of TCR beta chains was associated with a missense DCLRE1C variant in a later genetic analysis, and the association was replicated in an independent cohort. Because counts were too low, about 18 rarely observed V segments, including chromosome 9 orphons, were left out of the earlier analysis of 587 of the donors. HLA typing was unavailable for some donors at each locus, so association tests used only the typed subset. The sequencing pipeline was judged likely to have produced a cluster of highly shared sequence variants as a technical artifact. Most TCR sequences were seen in very few donors, while some public TCRs were found in many individuals. The classifier was reported to diagnose cytomegalovirus status with high specificity and sensitivity in both the original cohort and the validation cohort. A later genetic analysis reported fewer N-insertions in productive TCRs among donors in an Asian-associated ancestry cluster than the roughly 700-donor mean. In a later analysis, the rate of TCR association differed among HLA loci, with DRB1 alleles having the most associated TCRs and HLA-C alleles having the fewest. A further reported finding was that TCR beta sequences accurately predicted the HLA-A and HLA-B alleles for most subjects in the first cohort. This cohort had only TCR beta chains sequenced, and the lack of alpha or paired-chain data limited which features could be detected. In a later analysis, several top co-occurrence clusters were reported to appear linked to parvovirus B19, influenza, CMV and Epstein-Barr virus. In vitro tests confirmed that three of the cytomegalovirus-associated TCR beta chains recognize cytomegalovirus antigens. An earlier analysis of 450 to 750 of the donors showed that most TCR beta V segments appeared in productive rearrangements either about 87% or about 30% of the time, which broadly matched IMGT annotations. In a later analysis, most CMV-associated TCR beta chains were found to appear HLA-restricted, with HLA associations seemingly driven largely by CMV exposure. Correlated functional status among segregating V segments might reflect linkage disequilibrium, but an unknown experimental factor could not be ruled out. When HLA alleles, especially DR and DQ, strongly co-occurred, TCR associations were difficult to assign to individual alleles. The 87-base-pair reads could not distinguish some IMGT-functional V segments, including TRBV6-2 and TRBV6-3, so those segments were excluded. For the cohort, immune exposure information was limited to CMV serostatus. Roughly uniform sequencing depth across donors was assumed in presence/absence analyses, although this assumption may not hold. According to the authors, the approach could potentially be generalized to other disease states and immunological phenotypes. In a later analysis, HLA-associated TCR beta chains were found to be more clonally expanded and to have lower generation probabilities than equally common non-associated chains. In the study, approximately 160 TCR beta chains were listed as associated with cytomegalovirus.

The source of this sequence is a man aged 40-55 years in good health and CMV-seropositive. Sequencing was carried out using PBMCs. The V gene is TRBV6-6 and the J gene is TRBJ1-1; TRBD1 is a possible D gene, resting on 5 matching bases. Here is the DNA: TGTGCCAGCAGTTACACGGCAGGGTCCACTGAAGCTTTCTTT. It translates to CASSYTAGSTEAFF.